This T cell receptor beta chain was obtained from a study of shared clonotypes between healthy human individuals. The CDR3 contains 15 residues. CDR1 is SGHTA, CDR2 FQGNSA, per germline. With 5 bases clipped from V and 4 bases from J, the junction kept 11 bases outside the gene matches. The table came from immunoSEQ multiplex PCR; TCRdb's copy has only in-frame clones and leaves some out. The sample lists over a million clones, roughly 75% occurring once. The sequencing input was memory CD4+ T cells sorted from blood. This sample's subset: CD45RA-negative fraction. This chain connects TRBV7-2 to TRBJ2-7; 7 bases align to TRBD2. This receptor was identified in a man between 18 and 35 years old in good health. CDR3 nucleotides: TGTGCCAGCAGCACCCAAGCGGGAATCGGGTACGAGCAGTACTTC. Encoded protein: CASSTQAGIGYEQYF.